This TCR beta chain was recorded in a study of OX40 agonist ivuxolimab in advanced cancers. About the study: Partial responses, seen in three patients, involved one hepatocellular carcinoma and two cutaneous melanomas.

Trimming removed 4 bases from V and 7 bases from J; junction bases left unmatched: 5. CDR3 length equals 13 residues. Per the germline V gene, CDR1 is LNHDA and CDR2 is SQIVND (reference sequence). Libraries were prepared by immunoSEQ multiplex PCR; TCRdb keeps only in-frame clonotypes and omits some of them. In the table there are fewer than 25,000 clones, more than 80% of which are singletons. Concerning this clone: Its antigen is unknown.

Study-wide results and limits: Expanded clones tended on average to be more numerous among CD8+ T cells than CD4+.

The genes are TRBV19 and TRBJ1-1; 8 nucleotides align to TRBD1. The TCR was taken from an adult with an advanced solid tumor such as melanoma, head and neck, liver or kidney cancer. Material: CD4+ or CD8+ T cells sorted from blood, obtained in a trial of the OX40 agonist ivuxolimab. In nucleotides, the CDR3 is TGTGCCAGTAGTACAGGGGGCGCGGTTGAAGCTTTCTTT. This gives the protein CASSTGGAVEAFF.